These T cell receptor beta chains were read from a single sample in a study of blood T cell repertoires in COVID-19. TCRdb keeps only in-frame clones here, not all; method: immunoSEQ multiplex PCR. The sample includes 150,000 to 200,000 clones, 86% of them seen just once. The sequencing sample was made of peripheral blood. The source is an older woman with acute or convalescent COVID-19. CDR3s include the opening cysteine and the closing phenylalanine or tryptophan. A D gene is named only where the DNA matches it firmly.

d_call,v_call,cdr3_aa
TRBD2,TRBV7-9,CASSSGLAGANEQFF
TRBD1,TRBV2,CASSQNVPGQGSYEQYF
-,TRBV6-5,CASRATGSNTEAFF
TRBD1,TRBV5-1,CASRSQGAGGYTF
TRBD2,TRBV5-1,CASSFGGRAFNEQFF
-,TRBV24-1,CATSDLGGRGNEQFF
-,TRBV11-3,CASRPSGARASEQYF
TRBD1,TRBV10-1,CASSESRGPNYGYTF
-,TRBV25-1,CASSENFGHPYEQYF
TRBD2,TRBV6-5,CASSYSAGGPVTQYF
TRBD1,TRBV12-5,CASGPDRQNQPQHF
-,TRBV21-1,CASSKLGSLSDEQYF
-,TRBV20-1,CSAPGVGTQYF
-,TRBV7-2,CASSLIGGPNQPQHF
-,TRBV6-2/TRBV6-3,CASSSRRTSTDTQYF
TRBD1,TRBV4-1,CASSQEVTGASTDTQYF
-,TRBV5-8,CASSLAEAFF
TRBD1,TRBV3-1/TRBV3-2,CASSQGDRAQGYTF
TRBD1,TRBV2,CASSSPDRGRDSPLHF
-,TRBV6-6,CASSSLSDEQFF
TRBD2,TRBV25-1,CASSSGRTGELFF
TRBD2,TRBV10-3,CAKTGGLPYNEQFF
-,TRBV12-3/TRBV12-4,CASSTFSGNTIYF
-,TRBV5-1,CASSLAGDRENIQYF
-,TRBV14,CASSQGGLRETQYF
-,TRBV18,CASSPRASPTEAFF
TRBD1,TRBV5-1,CASSRTGGGYGYTF
-,TRBV12-3/TRBV12-4,CASSYRTDYGYTF
-,TRBV18,CASSANWARGTGNTIYF
TRBD1,TRBV7-7,CASSTSDRAQETQYF
TRBD1,TRBV18,CASSPEQQGFSGNTIYF